The 29 T cell receptor beta chains presented below share a single source sample, sequenced in a study of PD-L1 blockade in urothelial cancer. Time point noted: peripheral blood 6 weeks after treatment start. Method: immunoSEQ multiplex PCR; TCRdb's copy keeps in-frame clones and lacks some. The sample carries roughly 76,000 clones, around 93% recorded once. This specimen was PBMCs, taken around atezolizumab (anti-PD-L1) treatment. These receptors came from a woman aged 80 or older with urothelial cancer.

V and J are TRBV2 and TRBJ1-2; TRBD1 is a possible D gene (6 bases). Trimming took 1 base from V and 4 from J, leaving 13 bases between them. This CDR3 is built from 15 residues. CDR1 SNHLY and CDR2 FYNNEI come from the germline V gene. CDR3 amino acids: CASSEGGGWTYGYTF. As DNA, the CDR3 is TGTGCCAGCAGTGAAGGCGGGGGCTGGACCTATGGCTACACCTTC.

The chain carries TRBV27 and TRBJ2-1; TRBD1 aligns across 9 bases. CDR3 length equals 19 residues. With 1 base clipped from V and 6 bases from J, the junction kept 16 bases outside the gene matches. Germline CDR1 is MNHEY and CDR2 is SMNVEV (reference sequence). The CDR3 region is CASSLFFGTGRGSTNEQFF. In DNA, the CDR3 is TGTGCCAGCAGTTTATTTTTCGGGACAGGGAGGGGTTCGACCAATGAGCAGTTCTTC.

J is TRBJ2-1 and V is TRBV30, with D perhaps matching TRBD2 (6 bases). The CDR3 totals 13 residues. The V end lost 3 bases, the J end lost 6 bases, and 12 bases lay between the germline ends. CDR1 is GTSNPN, CDR2 SVGIG, per germline (reference sequence). CDR3 sequence reads: CAWSGSRGNEQFF. CDR3 nucleotides: TGTGCCTGGAGCGGGAGCCGAGGCAATGAGCAGTTCTTC.

Comment on this clone: One junction end disagrees with the germline gene, perhaps due to a read error. The V and J genes are TRBV6-4 and TRBJ2-1; 8 bases are shared with TRBD2. This CDR3 has 14 residues. The germline V gene has CDR1 MRHNA and CDR2 SNTAGT. CDR3 DNA: TGTGCCAGCAGTGACTCTCGAGCGGGAGAGGTTATGCTCTTC. This encodes CASSDSRAGEVMLF.

The chain combines TRBV7-2 with TRBJ1-2; D remains unclear. The CDR3 has 12 amino acids. The V gene's germline CDR1 is SGHTA and CDR2 FQGNSA. The V gene lost 5 bases and the J gene lost 13 bases, with 17 bases spanning the gap. The CDR3 loop is CASSRRRAFSTF. DNA for the CDR3: TGTGCCAGCAGCCGCCGGCGGGCTTTTTCCACCTTC.

The V call is TRBV18, the J call TRBJ2-7, with D tentatively TRBD1 (6 bases). CDR1 and CDR2 from the germline V gene are KGHSH and LQKENI. With 1 base removed from V and 3 bases from J, the gap between germline ends came to 16 bases. This CDR3 has 16 amino acids. This CDR3 is CASSPQRAGVRYEQYF. The CDR3 DNA reads as TGTGCCAGCTCACCACAGCGCGCAGGGGTTCGCTACGAGCAGTACTTC.

For the CDR3, the DNA is TGTGCCATCAGTGGAGTGACAGGGGCCAAATCCGGGGAGCTGTTTTTT. It translates to CAISGVTGAKSGELFF. V usage is TRBV10-3 and J usage is TRBJ2-2; 8 bases map to TRBD1. Looked up from germline, CDR1 is ENHRY and CDR2 is SYGVKD. CDR3 length equals 16 residues. Unmatched junction bases numbered 10, after V lost 4 bases and J lost 6 bases.

The chain combines TRBV5-5 with TRBJ1-2; TRBD1 aligns across 7 bases. CDR1 SGHKS and CDR2 YYEKEE come from the germline V gene (reference sequence). Trimming removed 4 bases from V and 8 bases from J; junction bases left unmatched: 11. This CDR3 has 14 residues. The CDR3 DNA reads TGTGCCAGCAGCCAGGACAGGTCGGGCGGAGGCTACACCTTC. Protein product: CASSQDRSGGGYTF. The full variable domain, its missing parts supplied by reference TRBV5-5 and TRBJ1-2, is DAGVTQSPTHLIKTRGQQVTLRCSPISGHKSVSWYQQVLGQGPQFIFQYYEKEERGRGNFPDRFSARQFPNYSSELNVNALLLGDSALYLCASSQDRSGGGYTFGSGTRLTVV.

The V call is TRBV14, the J call TRBJ2-5, with D perhaps TRBD2 (5 bases). Germline V gives CDR1 SGHDN, CDR2 FVKESK. V was cut by 3 bases and J by 0 bases, with 14 bases left in between. The CDR3 runs to 16 residues. The CDR3 loop is CASSQLTGLHQETQYF. The CDR3 DNA follows: TGTGCCAGCAGCCAGTTAACGGGATTACACCAAGAGACCCAGTACTTC.

The chain links TRBV7-2 to TRBJ2-1, with 7 bases lining up with TRBD2. The trim removed 1 base at V and 9 bases at J, leaving 12 bases unmatched. From germline, CDR1 is SGHTA and CDR2 FQGNSA. The CDR3 covers 16 residues. CDR3 protein: CASSLVGGGNGREQFF. The CDR3 bases are TGTGCCAGCAGCTTAGTGGGGGGGGGTAATGGGCGTGAGCAGTTCTTC.

The chain joins TRBV6-5 to TRBJ2-5; 7 bases map to TRBD1. J lost 3 bases, V lost 6 bases, and 4 bases had no gene match. The CDR3 runs to 13 residues. Germline assignment: CDR1 MNHEY and CDR2 SVGAGI. The CDR3 is CASREQGKETQYF. CDR3 nucleotides: TGTGCCAGCAGGGAACAGGGGAAAGAGACCCAGTACTTC.

This sequence joins TRBV6-1 and TRBJ1-2; D unclear. Trimming removed 3 bases at V and 8 bases at J, with 13 bases between. This CDR3 has 13 residues. Germline CDR1 MNHNS, CDR2 SASEGT. The CDR3 is CASSDPALRGYTF. The CDR3 DNA reads as TGTGCCAGCAGTGACCCGGCCCTGAGGGGCTACACCTTC.

The V call is TRBV7-3, the J call TRBJ2-1, with 9 nucleotides matching TRBD2. There are 16 residues in the CDR3. The V gene end was trimmed by 2 bases and the J gene end by 2 bases; junction bases not matched to a gene: 4. From germline, CDR1 is SGHTA and CDR2 FQGTGA. CDR3: CASSLGPSGAYNEQFF. The CDR3 coding sequence is TGTGCCAGCAGCTTAGGACCTAGCGGGGCCTACAATGAGCAGTTCTTC.

In this sample, this clone turned up once. This rearrangement joins TRBV10-3 to TRBJ1-2; 11 nucleotides line up with TRBD1. Germline CDR1 ENHRY, CDR2 SYGVKD. The trim removed 10 bases at V and 7 bases at J, leaving 14 bases unmatched. This CDR3 is built from 15 residues. CDR3 nucleotide sequence: TGTGCCACCGGAGGGGGGGACAGGGGGACGGGTGGCTACACCTTC. The encoded protein is CATGGGDRGTGGYTF.

This clone was seen more than once but under ten times. This chain uses TRBV10-3 with TRBJ2-7; 11 bases fit TRBD1. The CDR3 runs to 13 residues. V was clipped by 8 bases and J by 1 base; unmatched bases: 1. Germline CDR1 is ENHRY and CDR2 is SYGVKD. CDR3 loop: CAIGTGGSYEQYF. The CDR3 nucleotides read TGTGCCATCGGGACAGGGGGGTCCTACGAGCAGTACTTC.

The gene calls are TRBV19 and TRBJ2-7; 7 nucleotides line up with TRBD2. The CDR3 runs to 15 residues. Germline CDR1 is LNHDA and CDR2 is SQIVND (reference sequence). J gave up 7 bases and V 1 base, and 10 bases lay outside the gene matches. Here the CDR3 DNA reads TGTGCCAGTAGTATAGGTGCGGGAGTGGCAGATGAGCAGTACTTC. Translating gives CASSIGAGVADEQYF. Variable domain in full (rest from reference TRBV19 and TRBJ2-7): DGGITQSPKYLFRKEGQNVTLSCEQNLNHDAMYWYRQDPGQGLRLIYYSQIVNDFQKGDIAEGYSVSREKKESFPLTVTSAQKNPTAFYLCASSIGAGVADEQYFGPGTRLTVT.

The chain has TRBV11-2 and TRBJ2-2; D not certain. This CDR3 region has 17 residues. V lost 2 bases and J 4 bases, leaving 17 bases between the germline ends. Germline V CDR1 and CDR2: SGHAT, FQNNGV. The CDR3 is CASSLSLAGHGTGELFF. The CDR3 region has the DNA TGTGCCAGCAGCTTAAGTTTGGCAGGCCATGGCACCGGGGAGCTGTTTTTT.

This chain links TRBV2 with TRBJ1-2; D ambiguous. The CDR3 sequence is 11 residues long. Germline V gene sequence: CDR1 SNHLY, CDR2 FYNNEI. V lost 6 bases and J lost 4, with 6 bases in between. CDR3 sequence (DNA): TGTGCCAGCAGGGGCCCCTATGGCTACACCTTC. This sequence encodes CASRGPYGYTF.

The chain joins TRBV2 to TRBJ2-5; 7 nucleotides align to TRBD1. The trim removed 7 bases at V and 2 bases at J, leaving 1 base unmatched. The germline V gene has CDR1 SNHLY and CDR2 FYNNEI. The CDR3 consists of 12 residues. In DNA, the CDR3 is TGTGCCAGCACGGGACAGCAAGAGACCCAGTACTTC. Translation: CASTGQQETQYF.

The genes are TRBV30 and TRBJ2-2; D might be TRBD1 (7 bases). V lost 4 bases to trimming and J lost 6 bases, with 27 bases between them. Germline loops: CDR1 GTSNPN, CDR2 SVGIG (reference sequence). This CDR3 is 18 amino acids long. The CDR3 spells CAWKGGSVTGWTSGELFF. DNA of the CDR3: TGTGCCTGGAAGGGGGGTTCCGTGACAGGGTGGACCTCCGGGGAGCTGTTTTTT.

V gene TRBV19 combines with J gene TRBJ2-6; D call uncertain. Germline lookup yields CDR1 LNHDA and CDR2 SQIVND (reference sequence). The CDR3 runs 15 residues. V gave up 2 bases and J gave up 1 base, with 6 bases separating them. The CDR3 DNA is TGTGCCAGTAGTATAACCGGGTCTGGGGCCAACGTCCTGACTTTC. Protein product: CASSITGSGANVLTF.

The chain employs TRBV6-1 and TRBJ2-5, with 8 nucleotides matching TRBD1. This CDR3 has 14 amino acids. The germline CDR1 and CDR2 sequences are MNHNS and SASEGT. With V trimmed by 4 bases and J by 5 bases, 6 bases remained unmatched. The CDR3 coding sequence is TGTGCCAGCAGTGCGTCAGGGGGCAGGGAGACCCAGTACTTC. Translating it yields CASSASGGRETQYF.

V gene TRBV9 combines with J gene TRBJ2-1; 7 bases are a match to TRBD2. The germline gives CDR1 SGDLS, CDR2 YYNGEE. With 5 bases clipped from V and 3 bases from J, the junction kept 17 bases outside the gene matches. The CDR3 is 18 amino acids. Here the CDR3 reads CASSARQRESHDYNEQFF. The CDR3, as DNA: TGTGCCAGCAGTGCCCGCCAGCGGGAATCTCATGACTACAATGAGCAGTTCTTC.

This clone was detected once. V gene TRBV30 combines with J gene TRBJ1-5; D uncertain. Looked up from germline, CDR1 is GTSNPN and CDR2 is SVGIG (reference sequence). V was cut by 1 base and J by 6 bases, with 13 bases left in between. This CDR3 region has 14 residues. The chain's CDR3 is CAWSDGVKVQPQHF. Here the CDR3 DNA reads TGTGCCTGGAGTGACGGGGTAAAGGTTCAGCCCCAGCATTTT.

The J gene is TRBJ1-4, the V gene TRBV25-1; D is unresolved. The CDR3 loop spans 11 amino acids. The germline CDR1 and CDR2 sequences are MGHDK and SYGVNS. The V end was cut by 10 bases, the J end by 11 bases, with 14 bases between. The CDR3 coding sequence is TGTGCCACCCATCATGCTCGGAAACTGTTTTTT. This translates into CATHHARKLFF.

This rearrangement joins TRBV28 to TRBJ2-7, with TRBD2 matching over 8 bases. The V gene end was trimmed by 7 bases and the J gene end by 0 bases; junction bases not matched to a gene: 5. The CDR3 is 14 amino acids. Germline assignment: CDR1 MDHEN and CDR2 SYDVKM. The CDR3 protein is CASTAGGSSYEQYF. CDR3 in DNA: TGTGCCAGCACGGCGGGAGGAAGCTCCTACGAGCAGTACTTC. The variable domain in full, completed from reference TRBV28 and TRBJ2-7, reads DVKVTQSSRYLVKRTGEKVFLECVQDMDHENMFWYRQDPGLGLRLIYFSYDVKMKEKGDIPEGYSVSREKKERFSLILESASTNQTSMYLCASTAGGSSYEQYFGPGTRLTVT.

V and J are TRBV7-7 and TRBJ1-5; TRBD1 might be the D (5 bases). Germline CDR1 is SSHAT and CDR2 is FNYEAQ (reference sequence). Trimming took 5 bases from V and 5 from J, leaving 10 bases between them. The CDR3 totals 13 residues. The CDR3 bases are TGTGCCAGCAGCAAAGACAGAGATCAGCCCCAGCATTTT. Translating gives CASSKDRDQPQHF.

This clone was counted only a few times. The chain uses TRBV18 and TRBJ1-5; 10 positions agree with TRBD1. Germline values: CDR1 KGHSH, CDR2 LQKENI. CDR3 length equals 15 residues. The junction had 7 bases not matched to a gene; V was cut back by 4 bases and J by 7 bases. The CDR3 DNA reads as TGTGCCAGCTCACTTGACAGGGGGCAAAGGCAGCCCCAGCATTTT. Translating gives CASSLDRGQRQPQHF.

The chain links TRBV10-1 to TRBJ2-3, with TRBD2 matching over 8 bases. This CDR3 is 15 amino acids long. V trimming: 5 bases; J trimming: 6 bases; junction bases outside the gene matches: 10. The germline CDR1 and CDR2 sequences are WNHNN and SYGVQD (reference sequence). CDR3 coding DNA: TGCGCCAGCAGTCTACGAGCGGGAGAAGCGGATACGCAGTATTTT. Translation gives CASSLRAGEADTQYF.